This T cell receptor beta chain was documented in a study of cytomegalovirus exposure and HLA in healthy donors. Primers: 60 Vbeta forward and 13 Jbeta reverse. TCRdb keeps only in-frame clones here, not all; method: immunoSEQ multiplex PCR. The data hold roughly 89,000 clones, with approximately 76% observed a single time. The CDR3 is 17 amino acids. Germline lookup yields CDR1 GTSNPN and CDR2 SVGIG (reference sequence). V gave up 1 base and J gave up 10 bases; unmatched junction bases: 14. This chain joins TRBV30 and TRBJ1-6, with 9 bases that match TRBD1. The material sequenced was PBMCs. The clonotype was recovered from a man aged 25-40 years in good health and CMV-seropositive. The DNA of the CDR3 is TGTGCCTGGAGTGCCGGGTGGGGGGACAGGGAGCGCTCACCCCTCCACTTT. As protein: CAWSAGWGDRERSPLHF.